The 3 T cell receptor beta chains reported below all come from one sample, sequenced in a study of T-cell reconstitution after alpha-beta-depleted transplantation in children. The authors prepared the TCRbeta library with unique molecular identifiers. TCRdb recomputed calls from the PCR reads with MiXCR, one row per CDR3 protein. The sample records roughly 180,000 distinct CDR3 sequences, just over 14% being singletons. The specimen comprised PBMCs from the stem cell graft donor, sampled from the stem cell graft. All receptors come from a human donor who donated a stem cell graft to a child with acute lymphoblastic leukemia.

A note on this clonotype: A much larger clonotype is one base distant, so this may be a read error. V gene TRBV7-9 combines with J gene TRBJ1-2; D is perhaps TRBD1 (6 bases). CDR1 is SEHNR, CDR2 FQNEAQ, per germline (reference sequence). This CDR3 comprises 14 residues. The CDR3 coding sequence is TGTGCCAGCAGCTTACAGGGGCGGAACTATGGCAACACCTTC. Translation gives CASSLQGRNYGNTF.

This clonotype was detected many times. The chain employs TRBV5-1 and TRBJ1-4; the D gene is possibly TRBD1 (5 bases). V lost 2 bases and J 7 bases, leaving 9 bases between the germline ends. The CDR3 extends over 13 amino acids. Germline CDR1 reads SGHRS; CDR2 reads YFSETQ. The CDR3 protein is CASSFGGGEKLFF. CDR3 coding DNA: TGCGCCAGCAGCTTTGGGGGAGGTGAAAAACTGTTTTTT.

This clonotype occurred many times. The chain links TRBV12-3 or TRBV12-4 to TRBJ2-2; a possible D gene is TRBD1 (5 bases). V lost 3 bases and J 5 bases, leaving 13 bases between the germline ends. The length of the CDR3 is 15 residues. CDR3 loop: CASSFARDGTGELFF. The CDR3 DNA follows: TGTGCCAGCAGTTTTGCCAGGGATGGGACCGGGGAGCTGTTTTTT.